This T cell receptor beta chain was captured by sequencing in a study of blood T cell repertoires in COVID-19. Study background: The samples span acute and convalescent COVID-19 from the United States, Italy and Spain.

Measured with immunoSEQ multiplex PCR; TCRdb has only the in-frame clones, and not every one. The data contain about 250,000 clones, 85% to 90% of them seen just once; the ten biggest clones take up about 1.6%. Recruitment covered about 26 US areas and drew participants whose ages spanned roughly 18 to 100 years. Two negative PCRs, clearance, or symptom resolution were required of recovered Cohort 3 donors. Trimming removed 3 bases from V and 0 bases from J; junction bases left unmatched: 10. Germline lookup yields CDR1 MDHEN and CDR2 SYDVKM. CDR3 size: 17 residues. Sequencing input: PBMCs or T cells enriched from blood (not recorded which). This chain joins TRBV28 and TRBJ1-2, with 7 bases matching TRBD1. This clonotype was obtained from a man between 35 and 55 years old who had recovered from COVID-19. CDR3 residues: CASSFRDSRIANYGYTF. In DNA form, the CDR3 reads TGTGCCAGCAGTTTCCGGGACAGCCGGATAGCTAACTATGGCTACACCTTC.